These T cell receptor beta chains were read from a single sample in a study of T cell clonotyping in hematopoietic cell transplantation. The data were produced by immunoSEQ multiplex PCR, yet TCRdb's version contains in-frame clones alone and is incomplete. This table has about 9,400 clones, over 75% appearing once. Here the sequenced sample was PBMCs, taken 180 days after allogeneic stem cell transplant. The receptors come from a male patient in his 40s who had an allogeneic stem cell transplant from a related donor, so the T cells may come from the graft donor. Some clones in this sample may be carry-over from other donors' samples. Both conserved end residues are part of each CDR3. A D gene is named only where the DNA matches it firmly. Clone size is not always given. Where it is, it says once, few, many or a class for expanded clones.

v_call: TRBV19; clone_size: NA; d_call: NA; cdr3_length: 17; j_call: TRBJ2-5; cdr3_nt: TGTGCCAGTAGTATAAACCCGCCTGGGGGGACACAAGAGACCCAGTACTTC; cdr3_aa: CASSINPPGGTQETQYF
v_call: TRBV5-6; clone_size: NA; d_call: TRBD1; cdr3_length: 14; j_call: TRBJ1-2; cdr3_nt: TGTGCCAGCAGCAGACAGGGAGTCAGTTTTGGCTACACCTTC; cdr3_aa: CASSRQGVSFGYTF
v_call: TRBV25-1; clone_size: NA; d_call: NA; cdr3_length: 18; j_call: TRBJ1-6; cdr3_nt: TGTGCCAGCAGTGAAGAGGTCGGCGGATTCTCTACGGATTCACCCCTCCACTTT; cdr3_aa: CASSEEVGGFSTDSPLHF
v_call: TRBV5-4; clone_size: once; d_call: TRBD1; cdr3_length: 19; j_call: TRBJ1-1; cdr3_nt: TGTGCCAGCAGCTTGGGACCGAAAGCGACAGGGGGGTCGAACACTGAAGCTTTCTTT; cdr3_aa: CASSLGPKATGGSNTEAFF
v_call: TRBV7-2; clone_size: NA; d_call: TRBD1; cdr3_length: 14; j_call: TRBJ1-1; cdr3_nt: TGTGCCAGCAGCTTATGGGCAGGGGGTGGTGAAGCTTTCTTT; cdr3_aa: CASSLWAGGGEAFF
v_call: TRBV28; clone_size: NA; d_call: NA; cdr3_length: 12; j_call: TRBJ1-5; cdr3_nt: TGTGCCAGCATGGGGTCGGGTCAGCCCCAGCATTTT; cdr3_aa: CASMGSGQPQHF
v_call: TRBV10-3; clone_size: NA; d_call: NA; cdr3_length: 13; j_call: TRBJ1-2; cdr3_nt: TGTGCCATCAAGAGAGGAGGTATTTATGGCTACACCTTC; cdr3_aa: CAIKRGGIYGYTF
v_call: TRBV27; clone_size: NA; d_call: TRBD1; cdr3_length: 13; j_call: TRBJ1-1; cdr3_nt: TGTGCCAGCAGTTTATACAGGGGTACTGAAGCTTTCTTT; cdr3_aa: CASSLYRGTEAFF
v_call: TRBV4-1; clone_size: few; d_call: NA; cdr3_length: 13; j_call: TRBJ1-1; cdr3_nt: TGCGCCAGCAGCCAAGGGTCGAACACTGAAGCTTTCTTT; cdr3_aa: CASSQGSNTEAFF
v_call: TRBV4-1; clone_size: NA; d_call: NA; cdr3_length: 16; j_call: TRBJ1-5; cdr3_nt: TGCGCCAGCAGCCAATCGAAGGGCGGGGGAAATCAGCCCCAGCATTTT; cdr3_aa: CASSQSKGGGNQPQHF
v_call: TRBV5-6; clone_size: NA; d_call: TRBD1; cdr3_length: 15; j_call: TRBJ2-2; cdr3_nt: TGTGCCAGCAGGGAGGGACAGGGTCGAACCGGGGAGCTGTTTTTT; cdr3_aa: CASREGQGRTGELFF
v_call: TRBV7-6; clone_size: NA; d_call: NA; cdr3_length: 16; j_call: TRBJ2-3; cdr3_nt: TGTGCCAGCAGCTTAGTAGACATACCGAGCACAGATACGCAGTATTTT; cdr3_aa: CASSLVDIPSTDTQYF
v_call: TRBV28; clone_size: NA; d_call: TRBD2; cdr3_length: 16; j_call: TRBJ2-5; cdr3_nt: TGTGCCAGCAGTTTGTTCGCAGGCCCCGGGAGGGAGACCCAGTACTTC; cdr3_aa: CASSLFAGPGRETQYF
v_call: TRBV7-2; clone_size: NA; d_call: TRBD1; cdr3_length: 14; j_call: TRBJ1-4; cdr3_nt: TGTGCCAGCAGCGGACAGGGGACCAATGAAAAACTGTTTTTT; cdr3_aa: CASSGQGTNEKLFF
v_call: TRBV11-2; clone_size: NA; d_call: TRBD2; cdr3_length: 14; j_call: TRBJ2-7; cdr3_nt: TGTGCCAGCAGCTTTTGGACTAGCGGAAACGAGCAGTACTTC; cdr3_aa: CASSFWTSGNEQYF
v_call: TRBV15; clone_size: once; d_call: NA; cdr3_length: 16; j_call: TRBJ1-3; cdr3_nt: TGTGCCACCAGCAGAGATATTAACCACTCTGGAAACACCATATATTTT; cdr3_aa: CATSRDINHSGNTIYF
v_call: TRBV4-3; clone_size: few; d_call: TRBD1; cdr3_length: 14; j_call: TRBJ1-2; cdr3_nt: TGCGCCAGCAGCTACCAGACAGGGGCTCGGGGCTACACCTTC; cdr3_aa: CASSYQTGARGYTF
v_call: TRBV4-1; clone_size: NA; d_call: NA; cdr3_length: 15; j_call: TRBJ1-2; cdr3_nt: TGCGCCAGCAGCCAAGTCCGGAAAACAGGTGGTGGCTACACCTTC; cdr3_aa: CASSQVRKTGGGYTF
v_call: TRBV7-9; clone_size: NA; d_call: TRBD1; cdr3_length: 12; j_call: TRBJ2-7; cdr3_nt: TGTGCCAGCAGCACAGGGGTCCACGAGCAGTACTTC; cdr3_aa: CASSTGVHEQYF
v_call: TRBV28; clone_size: once; d_call: NA; cdr3_length: 15; j_call: TRBJ1-5; cdr3_nt: TGTGCCAGCACCTCCAGCACAGGACACAATCAGCCCCAGCATTTT; cdr3_aa: CASTSSTGHNQPQHF
v_call: TRBV19; clone_size: few; d_call: NA; cdr3_length: 11; j_call: TRBJ1-2; cdr3_nt: TGTGCCAGTAGTAAAGGGGCCGGCTACACCTTC; cdr3_aa: CASSKGAGYTF
v_call: TRBV4-3; clone_size: NA; d_call: TRBD2; cdr3_length: 18; j_call: TRBJ2-3; cdr3_nt: TGCGCCAGCAGCCAAGGTGGACTAGCGGCGTCTAGGGGAGATACGCAGTATTTT; cdr3_aa: CASSQGGLAASRGDTQYF
v_call: TRBV9; clone_size: NA; d_call: TRBD2; cdr3_length: 15; j_call: TRBJ2-1; cdr3_nt: TGTGCCAGCAGCGGGAGCGGGGGCTATTACAATGAGCAGTTCTTC; cdr3_aa: CASSGSGGYYNEQFF
v_call: TRBV4-1; clone_size: NA; d_call: NA; cdr3_length: 15; j_call: TRBJ1-1; cdr3_nt: TGCGCCAGCAGCCAATCCTGGACAGACGGCACTGAAGCTTTCTTT; cdr3_aa: CASSQSWTDGTEAFF
v_call: TRBV4-3; clone_size: NA; d_call: NA; cdr3_length: 15; j_call: TRBJ1-2; cdr3_nt: TGCGCCAGCAGCCGTACCGGGGCGGGGAACTATGGCTACACCTTC; cdr3_aa: CASSRTGAGNYGYTF
v_call: TRBV7-2; clone_size: NA; d_call: NA; cdr3_length: 14; j_call: TRBJ1-2; cdr3_nt: TGTGCCAGCAGCTTCGGGGGGTTAAACTATGGCTACACCTTC; cdr3_aa: CASSFGGLNYGYTF
v_call: TRBV5-1; clone_size: NA; d_call: NA; cdr3_length: 14; j_call: TRBJ2-1; cdr3_nt: TGCGCCAGCAGCTTGTTGTGGCAGGGGAATGAGCAGTTCTTC; cdr3_aa: CASSLLWQGNEQFF
v_call: TRBV27; clone_size: NA; d_call: NA; cdr3_length: 16; j_call: TRBJ1-6; cdr3_nt: TGTGCCAGCAGTTTAATCCCGGGACGGAGAAATTCACCCCTCCACTTT; cdr3_aa: CASSLIPGRRNSPLHF
v_call: TRBV2; clone_size: NA; d_call: NA; cdr3_length: 14; j_call: TRBJ1-5; cdr3_nt: TGTGCCAGCACCCAGGTTAATAGCAATCAGCCCCAGCATTTT; cdr3_aa: CASTQVNSNQPQHF
v_call: TRBV7-9; clone_size: NA; d_call: NA; cdr3_length: 14; j_call: TRBJ1-4; cdr3_nt: TGTGCCAGCAGCTTGAGGAGGGAGGATGAAAAACTGTTTTTT; cdr3_aa: CASSLRREDEKLFF
v_call: TRBV7-3; clone_size: NA; d_call: NA; cdr3_length: 13; j_call: TRBJ2-7; cdr3_nt: TGTGCCAGCAGTCGGGGACCTACCTACGAGCAGTACTTC; cdr3_aa: CASSRGPTYEQYF
v_call: TRBV5-4; clone_size: NA; d_call: NA; cdr3_length: 15; j_call: TRBJ2-5; cdr3_nt: TGTGCCAGCAGCTTGGCCCTGGGCATTCAAGAGACCCAGTACTTC; cdr3_aa: CASSLALGIQETQYF
v_call: TRBV7-9; clone_size: NA; d_call: NA; cdr3_length: 15; j_call: TRBJ1-2; cdr3_nt: TGTGCCAGCAGCTTACAGGGGATGGATGACTATGGCTACACCTTC; cdr3_aa: CASSLQGMDDYGYTF
v_call: TRBV7-2; clone_size: NA; d_call: NA; cdr3_length: 18; j_call: TRBJ1-1; cdr3_nt: TGTGCCAGCAGCTTAGCTGGGATGGGTTCCCAGCAGAACACTGAAGCTTTCTTT; cdr3_aa: CASSLAGMGSQQNTEAFF
v_call: TRBV5-1; clone_size: NA; d_call: TRBD1; cdr3_length: 14; j_call: TRBJ1-1; cdr3_nt: TGCGCCAGCAGCACCCAACAGGGGAGGGCTGAAGCTTTCTTT; cdr3_aa: CASSTQQGRAEAFF
v_call: TRBV4-3; clone_size: NA; d_call: NA; cdr3_length: 14; j_call: TRBJ2-5; cdr3_nt: TGCGCCAGCAGCCTCGAATGGGGGACTCCTACCCAGTACTTC; cdr3_aa: CASSLEWGTPTQYF
v_call: TRBV29-1; clone_size: NA; d_call: NA; cdr3_length: 17; j_call: TRBJ2-7; cdr3_nt: TGCAGCGTCGGGTATAAATGGGGACCGGGACACCCCTACGAGCAGTACTTC; cdr3_aa: CSVGYKWGPGHPYEQYF
v_call: TRBV5-6; clone_size: NA; d_call: NA; cdr3_length: 16; j_call: TRBJ1-4; cdr3_nt: TGTGCCAGCAGCTTGGCGCTGGGAGCTCCCGATGAAAAACTGTTTTTT; cdr3_aa: CASSLALGAPDEKLFF
v_call: TRBV4-2; clone_size: NA; d_call: NA; cdr3_length: 14; j_call: TRBJ2-5; cdr3_nt: TGTGCCAGCAGCATTTCGGATAAACGAGAGACCCAGTACTTC; cdr3_aa: CASSISDKRETQYF
v_call: TRBV2; clone_size: NA; d_call: TRBD2; cdr3_length: 17; j_call: TRBJ2-5; cdr3_nt: TGTGCCAGCAGTCATACCTTAGCGGGGAAAGACCAAGAGACCCAGTACTTC; cdr3_aa: CASSHTLAGKDQETQYF
v_call: TRBV6-4; clone_size: NA; d_call: TRBD2; cdr3_length: 14; j_call: TRBJ2-7; cdr3_nt: TGTGCCAGCAGCAGACTAGCGGGGAACTACGAGCAGTACTTC; cdr3_aa: CASSRLAGNYEQYF
v_call: TRBV4-2; clone_size: NA; d_call: NA; cdr3_length: 16; j_call: TRBJ1-1; cdr3_nt: TGTGCCAGCAGCCCGATAGCCCAGGGGAGTTGGTCTGAAGCTTTCTTT; cdr3_aa: CASSPIAQGSWSEAFF
v_call: TRBV4-1; clone_size: NA; d_call: TRBD1; cdr3_length: 14; j_call: TRBJ1-2; cdr3_nt: TGCGCCAGCAGCCGGACAGGGGGTAACTATGGCTACACCTTC; cdr3_aa: CASSRTGGNYGYTF
v_call: TRBV10-1; clone_size: NA; d_call: NA; cdr3_length: 17; j_call: TRBJ2-3; cdr3_nt: TGCGCCAGCAGAGGAGGAAAGGCTCGGATAAGCACAGATACGCAGTATTTT; cdr3_aa: CASRGGKARISTDTQYF
v_call: TRBV9; clone_size: few; d_call: NA; cdr3_length: 14; j_call: TRBJ1-2; cdr3_nt: TGTGCCAGCAGCGTAGCAACAGGGCATTATGGCTACACCTTC; cdr3_aa: CASSVATGHYGYTF
v_call: TRBV7-9; clone_size: NA; d_call: TRBD2; cdr3_length: 15; j_call: TRBJ2-7; cdr3_nt: TGTGCCAGCAGCCTAGGACTAGCGGGGACCTACGAGCAGTACTTC; cdr3_aa: CASSLGLAGTYEQYF
v_call: TRBV9; clone_size: NA; d_call: TRBD1; cdr3_length: 16; j_call: TRBJ1-2; cdr3_nt: TGTGCCAGCAGCGTAGGAACTGGACAGGAGGGCTATGGCTACACCTTC; cdr3_aa: CASSVGTGQEGYGYTF
v_call: TRBV25-1; clone_size: NA; d_call: NA; cdr3_length: 15; j_call: TRBJ1-4; cdr3_nt: TGTGCCAGCAGTGATGAGAGAGCAACTAATGAAAAACTGTTTTTT; cdr3_aa: CASSDERATNEKLFF
v_call: TRBV5-6; clone_size: NA; d_call: NA; cdr3_length: 14; j_call: TRBJ2-7; cdr3_nt: TGTGCCAGCAGCTTGGTAGGGGCCGCCTACGAGCAGTACTTC; cdr3_aa: CASSLVGAAYEQYF
v_call: TRBV14; clone_size: NA; d_call: TRBD2; cdr3_length: 16; j_call: TRBJ2-5; cdr3_nt: TGTGCCAGCAGCCAAGATTACAGCGGGGGGGCCGAGACCCAGTACTTC; cdr3_aa: CASSQDYSGGAETQYF
v_call: TRBV15; clone_size: NA; d_call: TRBD1; cdr3_length: 18; j_call: TRBJ1-5; cdr3_nt: TGTGCCACCAGCAGGGACAGGGCGAGAATCTATAGCAATCAGCCCCAGCATTTT; cdr3_aa: CATSRDRARIYSNQPQHF
v_call: TRBV29-1; clone_size: once; d_call: NA; cdr3_length: 13; j_call: TRBJ2-7; cdr3_nt: TGCAGCGCCGGGCCCGTTGCGGGATACGAGCAGTACTTC; cdr3_aa: CSAGPVAGYEQYF